These 32 T cell receptor beta chains were all obtained from the same sample, sequenced in a study of beta chain features in type 1 diabetes. Expressed TCRB transcripts were sequenced, since all the RNA that had been isolated was reverse transcribed. Sequencing was performed with immunoSEQ multiplex PCR; in TCRdb, only in-frame clones are kept and a portion is missing. The sample records roughly 140,000 clones, less than 9% being singletons. The sequencing input was central memory CD4+ T cells from blood. The origin of the receptors is a woman between 25 and 40 years old in good health.

This clone was seen only a few times. V is TRBV6-5 and J is TRBJ2-2; D might be TRBD2 (7 bases). There are 15 residues in the CDR3. V was clipped by 8 bases and J by 2 bases, with 15 bases between them. The germline V gene has CDR1 MNHEY and CDR2 SVGAGI. This CDR3 is CASGGAGLNTGELFF. CDR3 in DNA: TGTGCCAGCGGGGGGGCCGGACTCAACACCGGGGAGCTGTTTTTT.

This clone was recorded many times. This chain uses TRBV29-1 with TRBJ2-7, with 16 positions matching TRBD2. V lost 6 bases and J lost 2; bases outside the gene matches: 4. This CDR3 has 15 amino acids. Germline CDR1 reads SQVTM; CDR2 reads ANQGSEA. The CDR3 loop reads CSVGLAGGPAYEQYF. The CDR3, as DNA: TGCAGCGTGGGACTAGCGGGAGGGCCCGCCTACGAGCAGTACTTC.

V and J are TRBV5-1 and TRBJ2-5, with D possibly being TRBD2 (6 bases). The length of the CDR3 is 13 residues. V was shortened by 0 bases and J by 6 bases, with 9 bases between the two germline ends. Germline CDR1 reads SGHRS; CDR2 reads YFSETQ. Here the CDR3 reads CASSLDGGKTQYF. The CDR3 region has the DNA TGCGCCAGCAGCTTGGACGGGGGAAAGACCCAGTACTTC.

This clone is a singleton in its sample. The rearrangement uses TRBV7-6 and TRBJ1-2, with 11 bases fitting TRBD1. CDR1 and CDR2 from the germline V gene are SGHVS and FNYEAQ. The V segment lost 2 bases and the J segment 8 bases; nucleotides outside the gene matches: 4. The CDR3 extends over 14 amino acids. CDR3 in amino acids: CASSLRTGGVGYTF. DNA for the CDR3: TGTGCCAGCAGCTTACGGACAGGGGGCGTCGGCTACACCTTC. Based on the CDR3 plus reference TRBV7-6 and TRBJ1-2, the full variable domain is GAGVSQSPRYKVTKRGQDVALRCDPISGHVSLYWYRQALGQGPEFLTYFNYEAQQDKSGLPNDRFSAERPEGSISTLTIQRTEQRDSAMYRCASSLRTGGVGYTFGSGTRLTVV.

This chain uses TRBV13 with TRBJ2-3; tentatively, D is TRBD2 (6 bases). V shed 3 bases and J shed 0 bases, with 16 bases lying between them. CDR3 length equals 17 residues. Germline assignment: CDR1 PRHDT and CDR2 FYEKMQ (reference sequence). Here the CDR3 reads CASSLRLGGESTDTQYF. The CDR3 nucleotides are TGTGCCAGCAGCTTGAGGCTCGGGGGAGAAAGCACAGATACGCAGTATTTT. Full variable domain (remainder filled in from reference TRBV13 and TRBJ2-3): AAGVIQSPRHLIKEKRETATLKCYPIPRHDTVYWYQQGPGQDPQFLISFYEKMQSDKGSIPDRFSAQQFSDYHSELNMSSLELGDSALYFCASSLRLGGESTDTQYFGPGTRLTVL.

The sample holds a few counts of this clone. This chain joins TRBV28 and TRBJ1-2; perhaps TRBD1 as D (5 bases). Trimming shortened V by 2 bases and J by 6 bases, and 10 bases separated the two germline ends. The length of the CDR3 is 13 residues. The germline CDR1 and CDR2 sequences are MDHEN and SYDVKM. Written as DNA, the CDR3 is TGTGCCAGCAGTTTAACCAGGGCGGATGGCTACACCTTC. This encodes CASSLTRADGYTF.

This clone came up a few times. The J gene is TRBJ1-1, the V gene TRBV6-6, with D uncertain. CDR1 and CDR2 (germline): MNHNY, SVGAGI (reference sequence). There are 14 residues in the CDR3. V dropped 0 bases and J dropped 7 bases, with 12 bases sitting between them. CDR3 bases: TGTGCCAGCAGTTACTCGATTAGCGGAGATGAAGCTTTCTTT. Translation: CASSYSISGDEAFF.

This clone appeared many times. This chain uses TRBV7-6 with TRBJ2-5; 8 bases line up with TRBD1. This CDR3 spans 14 amino acids. Germline values: CDR1 SGHVS, CDR2 FNYEAQ. J lost 6 bases, V lost 5 bases, and 8 bases had no gene match. The CDR3 protein is CASSLSGGAKTQYF. CDR3 in DNA: TGTGCCAGCAGCCTGTCAGGGGGCGCGAAGACCCAGTACTTC.

In its sample, this clone was seen a few times. The chain is built from TRBV2 and TRBJ1-1, with 8 bases aligning to TRBD1. V was pared by 7 bases and J by 1 base, with 5 bases of the junction left unmatched. This CDR3 contains 14 residues. Germline V gives CDR1 SNHLY, CDR2 FYNNEI. CDR3 loop: CASNKGQGNTEAFF. The CDR3 DNA follows: TGTGCCAGCAATAAAGGACAGGGGAACACTGAAGCTTTCTTT. Full variable domain (rest looked up from reference TRBV2 and TRBJ1-1): EPEVTQTPSHQVTQMGQEVILRCVPISNHLYFYWYRQILGQKVEFLVSFYNNEISEKSEIFDDQFSVERPDGSNFTLKIRSTKLEDSAMYFCASNKGQGNTEAFFGQGTRLTVV.

The chain employs TRBV27 and TRBJ2-2, with TRBD1 identical over 9 bases. Germline CDR1 is MNHEY and CDR2 is SMNVEV (reference sequence). The CDR3 runs to 15 residues. The V gene end was trimmed by 2 bases and the J gene end by 6 bases; junction bases not matched to a gene: 4. The CDR3 protein is CASSLGTGYPGELFF. The CDR3 region has the DNA TGTGCCAGCAGTTTAGGGACAGGGTATCCCGGGGAGCTGTTTTTT.

This clone showed up just a few times. The genes are TRBV2 and TRBJ1-1; D is unclear. Per germline, CDR1 SNHLY and CDR2 FYNNEI. The CDR3 spans 14 residues. V was shortened by 4 bases and J by 1 base, with 10 bases between the two germline ends. In DNA, the CDR3 is TGTGCCAGCAGTGGATCCAGATCGAACACTGAAGCTTTCTTT. This encodes CASSGSRSNTEAFF.

This clone was detected a few times. V usage is TRBV7-2 and J usage is TRBJ2-5; 7 bases map to TRBD1. The CDR3 has 15 amino acids. Germline CDR1 reads SGHTA; CDR2 reads FQGNSA. V shed 4 bases and J 2 bases; nucleotides not matched to a gene: 7. In DNA, the CDR3 is TGTGCCAGCAGCTCAATCCCGGGACAGCAAGAGACCCAGTACTTC. Its protein product is CASSSIPGQQETQYF.

In this sample, this clone turned up a few times. The chain combines TRBV7-2 with TRBJ2-3; D remains ambiguous. V gave up 5 bases and J gave up 8 bases, with 11 bases separating them. CDR3 size: 12 residues. Germline V gene sequence: CDR1 SGHTA, CDR2 FQGNSA. The CDR3 coding sequence is TGTGCCAGCAGCCGCTCTTCCAGTACGCAGTATTTT. This translates into CASSRSSSTQYF.

The chain recombines TRBV19 with TRBJ2-6; 7 positions agree with TRBD1. Per the germline V gene, CDR1 is LNHDA and CDR2 is SQIVND (reference sequence). CDR3 length: 17 amino acids. V shed 6 bases, J shed 0 bases, and the junction held 8 bases outside the gene matches. CDR3 sequence (DNA): TGTGCCAGTAGGAGGGACAGCTCCTTCTCTGGGGCCAACGTCCTGACTTTC. Protein product: CASRRDSSFSGANVLTF.

The rearrangement uses TRBV16 and TRBJ2-7, with a weak D call TRBD2 (6 bases). The V gene lost 4 bases and the J gene lost 4 bases, with 11 bases spanning the gap. The CDR3 loop spans 13 amino acids. Looked up from germline, CDR1 is KGHSY and CDR2 is FQNENV. Here the CDR3 reads CASSPRRVYEQYF. In DNA, the CDR3 is TGTGCCAGCAGCCCCCGGAGGGTTTACGAGCAGTACTTC.

The V and J genes are TRBV30 and TRBJ1-5, with D perhaps TRBD1 (6 bases). Germline CDR1 and CDR2: GTSNPN and SVGIG (reference sequence). The CDR3 consists of 15 residues. Between the trimmed V and J ends, which lost 2 bases and 2 bases, there was a span of 13 bases. The CDR3 spells CAWSKGGLGNQPQHF. The CDR3 DNA sequence: TGTGCCTGGAGTAAAGGGGGTCTTGGCAATCAGCCCCAGCATTTT. Based on the CDR3 plus reference TRBV30 and TRBJ1-5, the full variable domain is SQTIHQWPATLVQPVGSPLSLECTVEGTSNPNLYWYRQAAGRGLQLLFYSVGIGQISSEVPQNLSASRPQDRQFILSSKKLLLSDSGFYLCAWSKGGLGNQPQHFGDGTRLSIL.

The rearrangement links TRBV5-8 to TRBJ1-1, with TRBD1 as a possible D gene (6 bases). CDR1 SGHTS and CDR2 YDEGEE come from the germline V gene. This CDR3 comprises 13 residues. With 6 bases removed from V and 7 bases from J, the gap between germline ends came to 16 bases. In DNA, the CDR3 is TGTGCCAGCAACCGACGGACGACAGGTGAAGCTTTCTTT. Translating gives CASNRRTTGEAFF. The full variable domain, its missing parts supplied by reference TRBV5-8 and TRBJ1-1, is EAGVTQSPTHLIKTRGQQATLRCSPISGHTSVYWYQQALGLGLQFLLWYDEGEERNRGNFPPRFSGRQFPNYSSELNVNALELEDSALYLCASNRRTTGEAFFGQGTRLTVV.

V is TRBV28 and J is TRBJ1-4, with 7 positions matching TRBD1. V gave up 6 bases and J gave up 8 bases; unmatched junction bases: 9. This CDR3 is built from 14 residues. CDR1 is MDHEN, CDR2 SYDVKM, per germline. The chain's CDR3 is CASSVQGLREKLFF. CDR3 bases: TGTGCCAGCAGCGTACAGGGGTTACGGGAAAAACTGTTTTTT.

This clone has just a few counts. The chain has TRBV7-6 and TRBJ1-1; the D is unclear. This CDR3 region has 13 residues. Germline CDR1 is SGHVS and CDR2 is FNYEAQ. The germline V and J ends were trimmed by 2 bases and 4 bases, with 8 bases remaining between them. The chain's CDR3 is CASSLRTGTEAFF. The CDR3, as DNA: TGTGCCAGCAGCTTACGTACTGGCACTGAAGCTTTCTTT.

This clone showed up just a few times. The rearrangement uses TRBV15 and TRBJ2-1, with TRBD1 matching over 7 bases. This CDR3 has 15 residues. CDR1 is LNHNV and CDR2 is YYDKDF in the germline V gene (reference sequence). V was pared by 2 bases and J by 5 bases, with 6 bases of the junction left unmatched. CDR3 amino acids: CATSRKTGSNNEQFF. The CDR3 DNA is TGTGCCACCAGCAGAAAGACAGGGTCCAACAATGAGCAGTTCTTC.

The chain recombines TRBV19 with TRBJ2-6, with 11 bases aligning to TRBD1. The CDR3 totals 19 residues. Germline CDR1 reads LNHDA; CDR2 reads SQIVND (reference sequence). The J segment lost 0 bases and the V segment lost 7 bases, leaving 11 bases of the junction unmatched. Here the CDR3 DNA reads TGTGCCAGTACTAGTTACCGGGACAGGGGGGGCTCTGGGGCCAACGTCCTGACTTTC. It specifies CASTSYRDRGGSGANVLTF.

This clone was found a few times. The rearrangement links TRBV11-1 to TRBJ2-3; TRBD1 might be the D (6 bases). Trimming removed 3 bases at V and 5 bases at J, with 12 bases between. Per germline, CDR1 SGHAT and CDR2 FQDESV (reference sequence). The CDR3 has 14 residues. The CDR3 nucleotides read TGTGCCAGCAGCTTTTCAGGGGTTGGAGATACGCAGTATTTT. Translated: CASSFSGVGDTQYF.

There are a few counts of this clone. The J gene is TRBJ2-5, the V gene TRBV10-3, with D possibly matching TRBD2 (5 bases). Germline assignment: CDR1 ENHRY and CDR2 SYGVKD. Trimming cost V 1 base and J 3 bases, with 6 bases left between them. The length of the CDR3 is 13 residues. The CDR3 is CAISEFGKETQYF. The DNA for the CDR3 is TGTGCCATCAGTGAGTTCGGGAAAGAGACCCAGTACTTC.

This chain joins TRBV14 and TRBJ1-1; 7 bases map to TRBD1. The germline V gene has CDR1 SGHDN and CDR2 FVKESK. The trim removed 2 bases at V and 2 bases at J, leaving 5 bases unmatched. This CDR3 region has 15 residues. CDR3 DNA: TGTGCCAGCAGCCAACTAACAGGGGTAAACACTGAAGCTTTCTTT. Encoded protein: CASSQLTGVNTEAFF. Full variable domain (rest looked up from reference TRBV14 and TRBJ1-1): EAGVTQFPSHSVIEKGQTVTLRCDPISGHDNLYWYRRVMGKEIKFLLHFVKESKQDESGMPNNRFLAERTGGTYSTLKVQPAELEDSGVYFCASSQLTGVNTEAFFGQGTRLTVV.

The V call is TRBV10-3, the J call TRBJ2-3; TRBD2 aligns across 9 bases. J was trimmed by 3 bases and V by 0 bases; bases with no gene match: 1. The germline CDR1 and CDR2 sequences are ENHRY and SYGVKD. This CDR3 is 15 amino acids long. The DNA for the CDR3 is TGTGCCATCAGTGAGTCGACTAGCGGAACAGATACGCAGTATTTT. This sequence encodes CAISESTSGTDTQYF.

This clone was counted between two and nine times. This chain joins TRBV4-2 and TRBJ2-1; 7 bases line up with TRBD2. The CDR3 has 18 residues. V shed 1 base, J shed 0 bases, and the junction held 9 bases outside the gene matches. Germline V gene lookup returns CDR1 LGHNA and CDR2 YNFKEQ. CDR3 bases: TGTGCCAGCAGCCAAGGGGAGGGTAGCGGAGGCTCCTACAATGAGCAGTTCTTC. Amino acid sequence: CASSQGEGSGGSYNEQFF.

This clone was counted between two and nine times. The chain uses TRBV6-6 and TRBJ2-1, with 8 nucleotides matching TRBD1. Trimming removed 2 bases from V and 2 bases from J; junction bases left unmatched: 2. The germline V gene has CDR1 MNHNY and CDR2 SVGAGI (reference sequence). The CDR3 spans 15 residues. CDR3 bases: TGTGCCAGCAGTTACGAGGGACAGGCCTACAATGAGCAGTTCTTC. This translates into CASSYEGQAYNEQFF.

This clone was counted only a few times. The genes are TRBV18 and TRBJ2-5; D remains unclear. The CDR3 consists of 13 residues. Germline CDR1 reads KGHSH; CDR2 reads LQKENI. Trimming pared 4 bases from V and 1 base from J, leaving 7 bases between. In DNA, the CDR3 is TGTGCCAGCTCACGCGGAGTCCAAGAGACCCAGTACTTC. Translation: CASSRGVQETQYF.

The chain has TRBV2 and TRBJ1-5; D possibly corresponds to TRBD1 (5 bases). Trimming cost V 2 bases and J 0 bases, with 17 bases left between them. This CDR3 contains 18 residues. Per germline, CDR1 SNHLY and CDR2 FYNNEI. The chain's CDR3 is CASSERRTTIYSNQPQHF. DNA for the CDR3: TGTGCCAGCAGTGAAAGGCGGACAACCATCTATAGCAATCAGCCCCAGCATTTT.

A few counts support this clone. The V gene is TRBV4-3, the J gene TRBJ2-1, with TRBD1 identical over 10 bases. Germline CDR1 reads LGHNA; CDR2 reads YSLEER. Trimming removed 1 base from V and 7 bases from J; junction bases left unmatched: 10. The CDR3 covers 17 residues. The CDR3 protein is CASSQGRSGTGENEQFF. The CDR3 DNA follows: TGCGCCAGCAGCCAAGGCCGCTCCGGGACAGGGGAGAATGAGCAGTTCTTC.

This sequence joins TRBV30 and TRBJ2-5; unclear D gene. CDR3 length equals 13 residues. V lost 5 bases and J 5 bases, leaving 15 bases between the germline ends. CDR1 is GTSNPN and CDR2 is SVGIG in the germline V gene (reference sequence). The CDR3, as DNA: TGTGCCTGGTCCAGACTCCGAAGGGAGACCCAGTACTTC. It codes for CAWSRLRRETQYF.

This clone turned up a few times. The chain has TRBV30 and TRBJ2-7; 11 bases line up with TRBD2. The V segment lost 2 bases and the J segment 9 bases; nucleotides outside the gene matches: 9. Germline V gene lookup returns CDR1 GTSNPN and CDR2 SVGIG (reference sequence). The CDR3 length is 14 residues. The chain's CDR3 is CAWSTGTSGVGQYF. CDR3 in DNA: TGTGCCTGGAGTACCGGGACTAGCGGAGTCGGGCAGTACTTC.